This entry describes one T cell receptor (beta chain). Original analysis: It was from reference gene primer amplification that nucleated cell counts were estimated. Assay: immunoSEQ multiplex PCR; the TCRdb copy retains only in-frame clones and omits some. The V and J calls and clone size come from that table; D and trimming were worked out from the DNA. The sample holds some 130,000 clones, 60% to 85% seen once. V was pared by 4 bases and J by 3 bases, with 10 bases between. The V gene's germline CDR1 is SGHDT and CDR2 YYEEEE. This CDR3 spans 13 amino acids. The source of the sample is a study of blood T cell repertoires in COVID-19. The overall study: The study drew acute and convalescent COVID-19 samples from the United States, Italy and Spain. T cells, B-cell-depleted T cells, or PBMCs provided the cDNA or gDNA that served as material.

The sample consisted of peripheral blood. The chain joins TRBV5-6 to TRBJ2-5, with D maybe TRBD1 (6 bases). The sequence was obtained from a man older than 75 with acute or convalescent COVID-19. The CDR3 DNA sequence: TGTGCCAGCAGCCAATGGGACAAAGAGACCCAGTACTTC. Protein product: CASSQWDKETQYF.